This T cell receptor beta chain comes out of a study of tumor-infiltrating lymphocytes in primary liver carcinoma. Study-level background: Patients comprised men and women whose ages fell between 30 and 69 years. Study-wide points: Tumors carried a top-250-clone fraction significantly exceeding that of blood (p = 0.039).

This clonotype was counted a single time. Its antigen is as yet unknown. Extraction also yielded germline DNA, while blood RNA was obtained from unsorted whole blood. TCR beta cDNA came from about 0.55 ug total RNA, primed with a constant-region primer. Three nested multiplex PCR rounds, a slightly modified ARM-PCR method, built the TCR beta libraries. Forward primers for TRBV1-TRBV30 and a C-beta reverse primer served the first two PCR rounds, at around 9 cycles each. TCRdb processed the multiplex PCR reads anew with MiXCR; each CDR3 protein has one entry. The sample has some 190,000 distinct CDR3 sequences; 50% to 75% are singletons. Per the germline V gene, CDR1 is MNHNS and CDR2 is SASEGT. After removal of 3 bases from V and 0 bases from J, the junction contained 10 bases not matched to a gene. The length of the CDR3 is 17 residues.

The gene calls are TRBV6-1 and TRBJ1-1, with 7 bases aligning to TRBD1. The sample comprised peripheral blood. The TCR comes from a man aged 40-49 years with primary liver carcinoma and hepatitis B virus infection. CDR3 sequence: CASSDGLGTVLNTEAFF. The CDR3 region has the DNA TGTGCCAGCAGTGATGGTCTAGGGACAGTTCTGAACACTGAAGCTTTCTTT.